The 18 T cell receptor beta chains below all came from one sample that was sequenced in a study of T-cell memory formation after mild COVID-19. TCRdb analysed the 5' RACE reads with MiXCR anew, one entry per CDR3 protein. The table lists about 350,000 distinct CDR3 sequences, approximately 13% of them singletons. Material: PBMCs or a T cell subset sorted from them (not recorded which). These TCRs come from a man aged 18 to 29 who had mild COVID-19 (a few samples of this study predate the infection). Cell type and time point are not known.

This clonotype occurred many times. DNA for the CDR3: TGCGCCAGCTTGCGAGTAGTGGAGTACGTC. It yields the protein CASLRVVEYV. The chain uses TRBV5-1 and TRBJ2-7; no definite D call. V was clipped by 7 bases and J by 11 bases, with 13 bases between them. Looked up from germline, CDR1 is SGHRS and CDR2 is YFSETQ. The CDR3 covers 10 residues.

The V and J genes are TRBV6-2 or TRBV6-3 and TRBJ2-7; TRBD1 matches 8 bases. Germline V gene data show CDR1 as MNHEY and CDR2 as SVGEGT. J lost 4 bases, V lost 4 bases, and 3 bases had no gene match. The CDR3 is 13 residues long. The CDR3 spells CASSWTGLYEQYV. The CDR3 bases are TGTGCCAGCAGTTGGACAGGGTTATACGAGCAGTACGTC.

About this clonotype: Given a much more abundant clone one base away, this may be a read error. The genes are TRBV7-6 and TRBJ2-2; TRBD1 agrees at 8 bases. Germline-derived CDR1 and CDR2 are SGHVS and FNYEAQ. This CDR3 has 15 residues. The CDR3 region is CSSSVGQGGTGELFF. CDR3 sequence (DNA): TGTTCCAGCAGCGTTGGACAGGGTGGCACCGGGGAGCTGTTTTTT.

The chain has TRBV4-3 and TRBJ2-7; D not certain. Germline-derived CDR1 and CDR2 are LGHNA and YSLEER. The length of the CDR3 is 15 residues. Trimming took off 0 bases at V and 4 bases at J, with 13 bases between the two ends. DNA of the CDR3: TGCGCCAGCAGCCAAGATACGGTACTACTATACGAGCAGTACTTC. Translation: CASSQDTVLLYEQYF.

The chain uses TRBV6-1 and TRBJ2-2; 9 positions agree with TRBD1. The CDR3 is 13 residues long. The trim removed 10 bases at V and 6 bases at J, leaving 6 bases unmatched. CDR1 and CDR2 from the germline V gene are MNHNS and SASEGT. CDR3 protein: CATSRDRAGELFF. CDR3 bases: TGTGCCACCTCCCGGGACAGGGCCGGGGAGCTGTTTTTT.

This clonotype showed up just a few times. The genes are TRBV4-1 and TRBJ1-1, with a weak D call TRBD1 (6 bases). V dropped 2 bases and J dropped 0 bases, with 13 bases sitting between them. The CDR3 spans 16 residues. Per the germline V gene, CDR1 is MGHRA and CDR2 is YSYEKL. CDR3 nucleotide sequence: TGCGCCAGCAGCCAACCTGACGGACAGTTGAACACTGAAGCTTTCTTT. This sequence encodes CASSQPDGQLNTEAFF.

This clonotype was seen more than once but under ten times. The gene calls are TRBV7-9 and TRBJ2-5; D gene ambiguous. Germline CDR1 is SEHNR and CDR2 is FQNEAQ (reference sequence). Trimming stripped 6 bases from V and 1 base from J, with 12 bases between. The CDR3 covers 14 residues. CDR3 residues: CASSQPDIQETQYF. In nucleotides, the CDR3 is TGTGCCAGCAGTCAACCTGATATCCAAGAGACCCAGTACTTC.

Many counts were recorded for this clonotype. The gene calls are TRBV5-4 and TRBJ2-3; 7 bases are a match to TRBD2. Trimming cost V 4 bases and J 5 bases; bases outside gene matches: 4. The germline gives CDR1 SGHNT, CDR2 YYREEE (reference sequence). The CDR3 contains 13 residues. The CDR3 DNA reads TGTGCCAGCAGCGGACTAGTGGAAGATACGCAGTATTTT. It translates to CASSGLVEDTQYF.

The chain combines TRBV6-2 or TRBV6-3 with TRBJ2-1; D is possibly TRBD2 (7 bases). V lost 6 bases and J 2 bases, leaving 17 bases between the germline ends. The germline V gene has CDR1 MNHEY and CDR2 SVGEGT. There are 16 residues in the CDR3. The CDR3 sequence is CASRTPRGPPYNEQFF. The CDR3 DNA sequence: TGTGCCAGCAGGACGCCGCGGGGGCCCCCCTACAATGAGCAGTTCTTC.

The chain employs TRBV20-1 and TRBJ1-5; 7 bases line up with TRBD1. The CDR3 contains 15 residues. The trim removed 3 bases at V and 4 bases at J, leaving 9 bases unmatched. CDR1 and CDR2 from the germline V gene are DFQATT and SNEGSKA (reference sequence). The CDR3 spells CSARSRGQRNQPQHF. The CDR3 DNA is TGCAGTGCTAGGTCGCGGGGACAGAGAAATCAGCCCCAGCATTTT.

The sample holds many counts of this clonotype. The chain joins TRBV27 to TRBJ2-7, with D perhaps given as TRBD1 or TRBD2 (5 bases each). CDR1 and CDR2 (germline): MNHEY, SMNVEV (reference sequence). V dropped 5 bases and J dropped 0 bases, with 11 bases sitting between them. The CDR3 consists of 14 residues. CDR3 sequence: CASSLEGTSYEQYF. CDR3 DNA: TGTGCCAGCAGTCTAGAAGGGACCTCCTACGAGCAGTACTTC.

The chain has TRBV7-9 and TRBJ2-7; D might be TRBD2 (6 bases). Germline CDR1 and CDR2: SEHNR and FQNEAQ (reference sequence). The CDR3 has 15 amino acids. Trimming cost V 5 bases and J 4 bases, with 18 bases left between them. The CDR3 region is CASSLGGASLYEQYF. CDR3 coding DNA: TGTGCCAGCAGCCTCGGCGGGGCTAGCTTGTACGAGCAGTACTTC.

This clonotype has more than one count but fewer than ten. This chain joins TRBV20-1 and TRBJ2-4; perhaps TRBD1 as D (6 bases). The CDR3 covers 11 residues. Trimming removed 4 bases from V and 6 bases from J, with 7 bases in between. Germline lookup yields CDR1 DFQATT and CDR2 SNEGSKA (reference sequence). The CDR3 protein is CSAMDRNIQYF. In DNA form, the CDR3 reads TGCAGTGCTATGGACAGAAACATTCAGTACTTC.

The chain links TRBV7-9 to TRBJ2-2; D perhaps matches TRBD1 (5 bases). Deletions cut 5 bases from V and 7 bases from J, with 8 bases between. This CDR3 comprises 12 residues. CDR1 and CDR2 (germline): SEHNR, FQNEAQ (reference sequence). Written as DNA, the CDR3 is TGTGCCAGCAGCCCCCAGGGCGGGGAGCTGTTTTTT. The encoded protein is CASSPQGGELFF.

This clonotype was picked up a small number of times. The rearrangement links TRBV6-2 or TRBV6-3 to TRBJ2-3, with D possibly being TRBD2 (6 bases). The germline V gene has CDR1 MNHEY and CDR2 SVGEGT. The CDR3 length is 15 residues. The V end was cut by 2 bases, the J end by 2 bases, with 11 bases between. DNA for the CDR3: TGTGCCAGCAGTTACCTAGCGACCCTCACAGATACGCAGTATTTT. It encodes CASSYLATLTDTQYF.

This chain joins TRBV5-6 and TRBJ2-3, with 7 bases identical to TRBD1. The CDR3 totals 16 residues. Germline CDR1 reads SGHDT; CDR2 reads YYEEEE. The V and J ends lost 4 bases and 0 bases, in that order; junction bases with no gene match: 8. CDR3 in DNA: TGTGCCAGCAGCCAAGTGGACAGGTATAGCACAGATACGCAGTATTTT. This codes for CASSQVDRYSTDTQYF.

In its sample, this clonotype was seen a few times. The chain is built from TRBV6-1 and TRBJ2-7; tentative D call: TRBD2 (6 bases). The CDR3 is 13 amino acids. The germline V gene has CDR1 MNHNS and CDR2 SASEGT. Trimming removed 8 bases at V and 4 bases at J, with 15 bases between. The CDR3 protein is CASVFGGVYEQYF. The DNA of the CDR3 is TGTGCCAGCGTGTTTGGAGGGGTTTACGAGCAGTACTTC.

This clonotype was observed many times. The genes are TRBV5-5 and TRBJ2-2; 11 positions match TRBD2. CDR1 and CDR2 from the germline V gene are SGHKS and YYEKEE (reference sequence). CDR3 length: 15 amino acids. V was pared by 4 bases and J by 7 bases, with 6 bases of the junction left unmatched. The CDR3 DNA follows: TGTGCCAGCAGCGGGACTAGCGGAGACTACGGGGAGCTGTTTTTT. This translates into CASSGTSGDYGELFF. Full variable domain (outside the CDR3, taken from reference TRBV5-5 and TRBJ2-2): DAGVTQSPTHLIKTRGQQVTLRCSPISGHKSVSWYQQVLGQGPQFIFQYYEKEERGRGNFPDRFSARQFPNYSSELNVNALLLGDSALYLCASSGTSGDYGELFFGEGSRLTVL.